These 10 T cell receptor beta chains were sequenced from one sample in a study of PD-1 blockade in classical Hodgkin lymphoma. Only in-frame clones appear in the TCRdb table, and some are missing; sequencing was by immunoSEQ multiplex PCR. This sample has around 27,000 clones, with more than 70% found just once. Indicated time point: cycle 4 day 1 (C4D1), after around six weeks of nivolumab. Relapse was seen in all patients after autologous stem cell transplantation, and brentuximab vedotin exposure was variable. Magnetic negative selection served to purify CD4+ T cells out of PBMCs that had been thawed. Sequenced here: CD4+ T cells from blood, sampled before the fourth cycle of nivolumab. These receptors were collected from a human donor with classical Hodgkin lymphoma.

About this clone itself: Other nucleotide sequences from this sample produce the same CDR3. The chain links TRBV6-5 to TRBJ1-1, with D unresolved. CDR3 length equals 13 residues. Germline V gives CDR1 MNHEY, CDR2 SVGAGI. Trimming stripped 6 bases from V and 1 base from J, with 9 bases between. The CDR3 DNA is TGTGCCAGCAGCAGGACGGGGAACACTGAAGCTTTCTTT. Translated: CASSRTGNTEAFF.

Here the CDR3 DNA reads TGTGCCAGCTCACCAAATGCTAGGAGCTCCTACGAGCAGTACTTC. Its translation is CASSPNARSSYEQYF. The chain employs TRBV18 and TRBJ2-7, with unresolved D. Looked up from germline, CDR1 is KGHSH and CDR2 is LQKENI. The length of the CDR3 is 15 residues. Trimming shortened V by 2 bases and J by 0 bases, and 11 bases separated the two germline ends. The full variable domain, its missing parts supplied by reference TRBV18 and TRBJ2-7, is NAGVMQNPRHLVRRRGQEARLRCSPMKGHSHVYWYRQLPEEGLKFMVYLQKENIIDESGMPKERFSAEFPKEGPSILRIQQVVRGDSAAYFCASSPNARSSYEQYFGPGTRLTVT.

A few counts support this clone. The chain joins TRBV2 to TRBJ2-2, with D unclear. V lost 7 bases and J lost 0, with 9 bases in between. CDR1 is SNHLY and CDR2 is FYNNEI in the germline V gene. The CDR3 runs to 14 residues. The CDR3 region is CASKRTANTGELFF. The CDR3 DNA is TGTGCCAGCAAACGGACGGCGAACACCGGGGAGCTGTTTTTT.

This sequence joins TRBV27 and TRBJ1-1; 7 bases fit TRBD1. This CDR3 has 16 amino acids. Unmatched junction bases numbered 14, after V lost 5 bases and J lost 5 bases. Germline V gene lookup returns CDR1 MNHEY and CDR2 SMNVEV (reference sequence). The CDR3 is CASSLPPGGGGTEAFF. DNA of the CDR3: TGTGCCAGCAGTCTTCCTCCAGGGGGGGGAGGTACTGAAGCTTTCTTT.

J is TRBJ1-2 and V is TRBV7-9; 9 positions agree with TRBD1. Unmatched junction bases numbered 10, after V lost 7 bases and J lost 4 bases. Germline assignment: CDR1 SEHNR and CDR2 FQNEAQ (reference sequence). The CDR3 spans 15 residues. The CDR3 is CASTLGQGEFYGYTF. The DNA of the CDR3 is TGTGCCAGCACCCTGGGACAGGGAGAATTCTATGGCTACACCTTC. The entire variable domain, with the rest obtained from reference TRBV7-9 and TRBJ1-2, is as follows: DTGVSQNPRHKITKRGQNVTFRCDPISEHNRLYWYRQTLGQGPEFLTYFQNEAQLEKSRLLSDRFSAERPKGSFSTLEIQRTEQGDSAMYLCASTLGQGEFYGYTFGSGTRLTVV.

J is TRBJ2-7 and V is TRBV7-2; the match to TRBD1 covers 7 bases. The length of the CDR3 is 14 residues. Losses at the gene ends were 5 bases for V and 6 bases for J; bases not matched to a gene: 10. The germline V gene has CDR1 SGHTA and CDR2 FQGNSA. CDR3 region: CASSLSLTGAEQYF. CDR3 DNA: TGTGCCAGCAGCCTATCCCTTACAGGGGCCGAGCAGTACTTC.

The chain combines TRBV30 with TRBJ2-2, with 9 bases lining up with TRBD1. Trimming removed 3 bases from V and 4 bases from J; junction bases left unmatched: 6. This CDR3 region has 15 residues. Germline V gene lookup returns CDR1 GTSNPN and CDR2 SVGIG (reference sequence). CDR3 loop: CAWSSGTGFTGELFF. The CDR3 DNA reads TGTGCCTGGAGCTCCGGGACAGGGTTCACCGGGGAGCTGTTTTTT.

The gene calls are TRBV5-4 and TRBJ2-1; TRBD2 matches 10 bases. Looked up from germline, CDR1 is SGHNT and CDR2 is YYREEE (reference sequence). There are 16 residues in the CDR3. The trim removed 4 bases at V and 0 bases at J, leaving 4 bases unmatched. Here the CDR3 DNA reads TGTGCCAGCAGCCCCCCTAGCGGGAGCTCCTACAATGAGCAGTTCTTC. Translated: CASSPPSGSSYNEQFF.

CDR3 bases: TGTGCCAGTAGTACTTTAGCCTCGGGACTAGCGGGGAGGAGATTTTACAATGAGCAGTTCTTC. Residues: CASSTLASGLAGRRFYNEQFF. V usage is TRBV19 and J usage is TRBJ2-1, with TRBD2 matching 13 bases. Germline trimming cut 4 bases from V and 4 bases from J; bases unmatched to any gene: 19. The V gene's germline CDR1 is LNHDA and CDR2 SQIVND (reference sequence). This CDR3 is 21 amino acids long.

The chain combines TRBV10-2 with TRBJ1-5; 7 bases line up with TRBD1. J gave up 6 bases and V 0 bases, and 2 bases lay outside the gene matches. CDR3 length: 14 amino acids. Germline CDR1 reads WSHSY; CDR2 reads SAAADI. DNA of the CDR3: TGCGCCAGCAGTGAGTCACAGGGGAGTCAGCCCCAGCATTTT. Amino acid sequence: CASSESQGSQPQHF.